This T cell receptor (beta chain) was captured by sequencing in a study of blood T cell repertoires in COVID-19. For the study at large: COVID-19 samples from acute and convalescent phases originated in the United States, Italy and Spain. PBMCs, B-cell-depleted T cells, or T cells were the source of the cDNA or gDNA that made up the material.

The CDR3 runs to 11 residues. V gave up 1 base and J gave up 8 bases, with 6 bases separating them. The germline gives CDR1 SGHDT, CDR2 YYEEEE. Data came from immunoSEQ multiplex PCR; TCRdb stores just in-frame clones and leaves some out. The sample has 190,000 or so clones; 85% to 90% are singletons. The chain uses TRBV5-6 and TRBJ1-2, with D perhaps matching TRBD1 (5 bases). The sequencing input was peripheral blood. This sequence originates from a man between 35 and 55 years old with active or convalescent COVID-19. CDR3 DNA: TGTGCCAGCAGCTTGACAGGAGGCTACACCTTC. Protein: CASSLTGGYTF. Using reference TRBV5-6 and TRBJ1-2 for the parts outside the CDR3, the full variable domain is DAGVTQSPTHLIKTRGQQVTLRCSPKSGHDTVSWYQQALGQGPQFIFQYYEEEERQRGNFPDRFSGHQFPNYSSELNVNALLLGDSALYLCASSLTGGYTFGSGTRLTVV.